One and the same sample provided the 27 T cell receptor beta chains below, sequenced in a study of T cells expressing NK-cell markers. After re-calling the 5' RACE reads, TCRdb lists one entry per CDR3 protein, DNA absent. Its table lists over 200,000 distinct CDR3 sequences. The specimen sequenced was blood T cells: a sorted CD56 or NKG2C T cell subset, CD4+ or CD8+ T cells, or bulk PBMC T cells (not recorded which). The receptors derive from a man in his late teens or twenties in good health.

The rearrangement links TRBV7-2 to TRBJ2-1; TCRdb proposes TRBD2, but this gene call is untestable without DNA. The CDR3 extends over 15 amino acids. The V gene's germline CDR1 is SGHTA and CDR2 FQGNSA. CDR3 protein: CASSLAVASWDEQFF.

V usage is TRBV18 and J usage is TRBJ2-1; TCRdb's D gene call, TRBD1, goes unchecked for lack of DNA. The V gene's germline CDR1 is KGHSH and CDR2 LQKENI. This CDR3 is 15 amino acids long. The CDR3 sequence is CASSLSSPRGNEQFF.

The chain recombines TRBV12-3 or TRBV12-4 with TRBJ2-2; the D call from TCRdb, TRBD1, cannot be confirmed without DNA. This CDR3 is built from 14 residues. Here the CDR3 reads CAWGVRGLPGELFF.

The rearrangement uses TRBV29-1 and TRBJ2-1; there is no DNA to check the TCRdb D call of TRBD1. CDR3 size: 13 residues. CDR1 SQVTM and CDR2 ANQGSEA come from the germline V gene. CDR3 loop: CSTEGWGSIEQFF.

The chain carries TRBV28 and TRBJ2-1; without DNA, the TCRdb call of TRBD2 cannot be checked. The CDR3 covers 15 residues. Germline V gene lookup returns CDR1 MDHEN and CDR2 SYDVKM. Here the CDR3 reads CASSFTGLASNEQFF.

This chain connects TRBV7-3 to TRBJ2-5; without DNA, the TCRdb call of TRBD2 cannot be checked. The CDR3 covers 15 residues. Germline CDR1 reads SGHTA; CDR2 reads FQGTGA. The CDR3 reads CASSQTGTPQETQYF.

The V gene is TRBV20-1, the J gene TRBJ1-3. Germline values: CDR1 DFQATT, CDR2 SNEGSKA (reference sequence). The CDR3 consists of 15 residues. The CDR3 here is CSARESGSSGNTIYF.

The chain has TRBV20-1 and TRBJ2-3; lacking DNA, the TRBD1 call made by TCRdb goes unchecked. The CDR3 contains 17 residues. Germline V gene data show CDR1 as DFQATT and CDR2 as SNEGSKA (reference sequence). The CDR3 spells CSASGLPGTGDTDTQYF.

The chain employs TRBV4-2 and TRBJ2-7; TCRdb's D call of TRBD1 is untestable without DNA. Germline loops: CDR1 LGHNA, CDR2 YNFKEQ. The CDR3 has 17 residues. The CDR3: CASSQDYSGQVAYEQYF.

The chain combines TRBV12-3 or TRBV12-4 with TRBJ2-4; TCRdb gives TRBD1 as the D gene, but with no DNA this cannot be confirmed. The CDR3 covers 14 residues. CDR3 residues: CASVAQGAKNIQYF.

The CDR3 region is CASSSLAGGRTGELFF. The chain is built from TRBV6-4 and TRBJ2-2; as DNA is missing, the TRBD2 call by TCRdb cannot be tested. The V gene's germline CDR1 is MRHNA and CDR2 SNTAGT. CDR3 length: 16 amino acids.

V is TRBV4-3 and J is TRBJ1-2. The CDR3 spans 13 residues. Germline V gene data show CDR1 as LGHNA and CDR2 as YSLEER. CDR3 region: CASSQDRTNGYTF.

The CDR3 here is CSLRAGVNEQFF. The chain links TRBV20-1 to TRBJ2-1; the D gene TCRdb calls, TRBD2, cannot be checked with no DNA. The CDR3 loop spans 12 amino acids. Germline V gene lookup returns CDR1 DFQATT and CDR2 SNEGSKA (reference sequence).

The chain combines TRBV5-4 with TRBJ2-2; TCRdb's D call, TRBD1, is unchecked because there is no DNA. Germline V gene data show CDR1 as SGHNT and CDR2 as YYREEE (reference sequence). This CDR3 spans 17 amino acids. The CDR3 region is CASSPGTGRMNTGELFF.

CDR3 in amino acids: CASSYLGSRGEQFF. The chain is built from TRBV6-5 and TRBJ2-1; TCRdb's D call of TRBD2 is untestable without DNA. The CDR3 is 14 amino acids. CDR1 is MNHEY, CDR2 SVGAGI, per germline.

V gene TRBV29-1 combines with J gene TRBJ2-6; TCRdb proposes TRBD2, but this gene call is untestable without DNA. The CDR3 is 18 amino acids. CDR1 is SQVTM and CDR2 is ANQGSEA in the germline V gene. The CDR3 sequence: CSVPWTSGRAGGANVLTF.

V and J are TRBV12-3 or TRBV12-4 and TRBJ2-5; lacking DNA, the TRBD1 call made by TCRdb goes unchecked. This CDR3 region has 15 residues. CDR3 in amino acids: CASKPTGRMMETQYF.

J is TRBJ2-3 and V is TRBV20-1; checking the TCRdb D call of TRBD1 is not possible without DNA. Germline-derived CDR1 and CDR2 are DFQATT and SNEGSKA (reference sequence). There are 14 residues in the CDR3. The CDR3: CSGEVRQATDTQYF.

The chain couples TRBV12-3 or TRBV12-4 to TRBJ2-1; the D gene TCRdb calls, TRBD2, cannot be checked with no DNA. CDR3 size: 15 residues. Here the CDR3 reads CASSLTSGVYNEQFF.

The chain has TRBV7-7 and TRBJ2-2; TCRdb names TRBD1, which stays unverified in the absence of DNA. Germline V gene lookup returns CDR1 SSHAT and CDR2 FNYEAQ (reference sequence). The CDR3 totals 15 residues. CDR3 in amino acids: CASSRTGTREGELFF.

This rearrangement joins TRBV6-2 or TRBV6-3 to TRBJ2-5. The CDR3 spans 14 residues. Germline CDR1 reads MNHEY; CDR2 reads SVGEGT. The CDR3: CASSTPRRKETQYF.

This chain links TRBV6-5 with TRBJ1-2; TCRdb's D gene call, TRBD1, goes unchecked for lack of DNA. The CDR3 sequence is 14 residues long. Germline V CDR1 and CDR2: MNHEY, SVGAGI. The CDR3 protein is CASSYSGGDYGYTF.

This chain links TRBV7-6 with TRBJ2-6. The CDR3 contains 16 residues. Germline CDR1 and CDR2: SGHVS and FNYEAQ. The CDR3 region is CASSPDMHSGANVLTF.

The chain couples TRBV3-1 to TRBJ2-4. Germline CDR1 reads LGHDT; CDR2 reads YNNKEL (reference sequence). This CDR3 comprises 13 residues. The CDR3 protein is CASSQDWRNIQYF.

This chain uses TRBV20-1 with TRBJ2-1; TCRdb's D call, TRBD2, is unchecked because there is no DNA. Germline V CDR1 and CDR2: DFQATT, SNEGSKA (reference sequence). The length of the CDR3 is 11 residues. The CDR3 protein is CSARGTNEQFF.

V is TRBV7-9 and J is TRBJ2-1. The CDR3 contains 12 residues. The germline V gene encodes CDR1 SEHNR and CDR2 FQNEAQ (reference sequence). The CDR3 sequence is CASSLEEDRQFF.

V gene TRBV23-1 combines with J gene TRBJ2-3. TRBV23-1 is marked as an open reading frame, function uncertain. The CDR3 length is 14 residues. CDR3 region: CASRPSTSTDTQYF.